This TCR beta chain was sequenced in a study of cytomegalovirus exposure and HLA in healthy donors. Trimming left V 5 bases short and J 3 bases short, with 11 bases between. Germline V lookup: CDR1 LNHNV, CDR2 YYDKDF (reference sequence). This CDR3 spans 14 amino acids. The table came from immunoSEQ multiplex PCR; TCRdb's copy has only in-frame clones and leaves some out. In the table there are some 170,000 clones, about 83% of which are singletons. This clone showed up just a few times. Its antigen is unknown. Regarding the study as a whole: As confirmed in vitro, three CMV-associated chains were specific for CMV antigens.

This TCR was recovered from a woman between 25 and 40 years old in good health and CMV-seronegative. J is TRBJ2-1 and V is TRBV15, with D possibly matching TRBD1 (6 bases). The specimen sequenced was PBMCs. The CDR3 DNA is TGTGCCACCAGCTTCGGGACAAGCTACAATGAGCAGTTCTTC. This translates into CATSFGTSYNEQFF.